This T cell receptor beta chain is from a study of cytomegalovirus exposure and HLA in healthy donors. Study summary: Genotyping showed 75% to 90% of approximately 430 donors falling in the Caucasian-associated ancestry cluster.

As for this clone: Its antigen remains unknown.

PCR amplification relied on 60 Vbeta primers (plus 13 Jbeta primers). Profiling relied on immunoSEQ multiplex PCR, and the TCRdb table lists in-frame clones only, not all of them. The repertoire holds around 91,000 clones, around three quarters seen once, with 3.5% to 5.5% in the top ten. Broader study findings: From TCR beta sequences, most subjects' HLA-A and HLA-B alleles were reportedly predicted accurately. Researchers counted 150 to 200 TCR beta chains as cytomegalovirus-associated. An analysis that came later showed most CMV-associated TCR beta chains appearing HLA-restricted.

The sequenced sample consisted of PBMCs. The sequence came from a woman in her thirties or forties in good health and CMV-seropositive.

The CDR3 sequence is CASSILWEDYNEQFF. CDR3 nucleotide sequence: TGTGCCAGTAGTATATTGTGGGAGGACTACAATGAGCAGTTCTTC. The chain links TRBV19 to TRBJ2-1; weak D call: TRBD2 (6 bases). The V end lost 2 bases, the J end lost 3 bases, and 11 bases lay between the germline ends. This CDR3 region has 15 residues. Germline V gives CDR1 LNHDA, CDR2 SQIVND (reference sequence). Complete variable domain (other parts from reference TRBV19 and TRBJ2-1): DGGITQSPKYLFRKEGQNVTLSCEQNLNHDAMYWYRQDPGQGLRLIYYSQIVNDFQKGDIAEGYSVSREKKESFPLTVTSAQKNPTAFYLCASSILWEDYNEQFFGPGTRLTVL.